This T cell receptor (beta chain) derives from a study of PD-L1 blockade in urothelial cancer. Whole-study context: Patients commenced intravenous atezolizumab, 1,200 mg every 3 weeks, in the mid-2010s. T cells were recovered from blood samples at a median of roughly 150,000. Study results and caveats: Stronger expansion of tumor-associated clones in blood at 3 weeks distinguished durable-benefit patients.

Comment on this clone: Antigen: not known.

Synthetic templates analogous to TCR were spiked into all PCRs individually. Profiled with immunoSEQ multiplex PCR; TCRdb holds only in-frame clones, not every one. The sample contains fewer than 100,000 clones, 85% of which appear only once. Time point denoted: pretreatment peripheral blood. The J segment lost 1 base and the V segment lost 0 bases, leaving 3 bases of the junction unmatched. CDR1 LGHNA and CDR2 YNFKEQ come from the germline V gene. The length of the CDR3 is 16 residues. This TCR derives from a man aged 35-49 years with urothelial cancer. The J gene is TRBJ2-1, the V gene TRBV4-2, with 7 nucleotides matching TRBD1. The sample in question was PBMCs, obtained around atezolizumab (anti-PD-L1) treatment. CDR3 DNA: TGTGCCAGCAGCCAAGATGGGACAGAATCCTACAATGAGCAGTTCTTC. This codes for CASSQDGTESYNEQFF.